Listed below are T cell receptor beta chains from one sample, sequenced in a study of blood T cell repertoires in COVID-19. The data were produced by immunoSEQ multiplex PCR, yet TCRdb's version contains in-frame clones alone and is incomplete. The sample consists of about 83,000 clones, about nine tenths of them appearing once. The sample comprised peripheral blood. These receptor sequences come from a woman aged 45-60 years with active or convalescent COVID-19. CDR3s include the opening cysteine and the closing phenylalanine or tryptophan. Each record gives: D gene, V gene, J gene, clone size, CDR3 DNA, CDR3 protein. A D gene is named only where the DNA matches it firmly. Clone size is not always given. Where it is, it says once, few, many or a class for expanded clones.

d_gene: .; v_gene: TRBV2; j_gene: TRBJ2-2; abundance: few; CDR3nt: TGTGCCAGCAGTGATAGATATCCGAACACCGGGGAGCTGTTTTTT; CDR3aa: CASSDRYPNTGELFF
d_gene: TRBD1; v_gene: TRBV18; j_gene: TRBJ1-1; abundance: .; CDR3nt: TGTGCCAGCTCACCGAGGGACAGCATGAACACTGAAGCTTTCTTT; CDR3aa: CASSPRDSMNTEAFF
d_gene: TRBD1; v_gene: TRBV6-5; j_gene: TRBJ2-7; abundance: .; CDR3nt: TGTGCCAGCAGTCCGGTCGACAGGGTGTACGAGCAGTACTTC; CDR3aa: CASSPVDRVYEQYF
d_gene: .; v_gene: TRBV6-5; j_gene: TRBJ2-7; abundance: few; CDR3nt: TGTGCCAGCACGGGCTCCTACGAGCAGTACTTC; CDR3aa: CASTGSYEQYF
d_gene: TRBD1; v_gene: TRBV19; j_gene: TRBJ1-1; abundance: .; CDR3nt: TGTGCCAGTTCGGGACAGACGTACACTGAAGCTTTCTTT; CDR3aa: CASSGQTYTEAFF
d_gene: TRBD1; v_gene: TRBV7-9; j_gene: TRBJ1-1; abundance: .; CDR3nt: TGTGCCAGCAGCTTCGGGACAGGGGTTACTGAAGCTTTCTTT; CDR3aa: CASSFGTGVTEAFF
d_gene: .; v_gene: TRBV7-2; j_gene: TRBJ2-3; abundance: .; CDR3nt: TGTGCCAGCAGCCCAGAACAGGGAAATACGCAGTATTTT; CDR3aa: CASSPEQGNTQYF
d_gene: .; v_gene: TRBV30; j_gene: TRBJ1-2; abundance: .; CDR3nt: TGTGCCTGGACGCGGGGGATGAGCTATGGCTACACCTTC; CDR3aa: CAWTRGMSYGYTF
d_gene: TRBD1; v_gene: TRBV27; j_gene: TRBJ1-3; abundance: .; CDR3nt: TGTGCCAGCAGTGCCATGGACAGGGCTGGAAACACCATATATTTT; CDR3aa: CASSAMDRAGNTIYF
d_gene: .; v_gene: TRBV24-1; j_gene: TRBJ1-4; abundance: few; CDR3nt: TGTGCCACCCAACCAGGGTTTAATGAAAAACTGTTTTTT; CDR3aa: CATQPGFNEKLFF
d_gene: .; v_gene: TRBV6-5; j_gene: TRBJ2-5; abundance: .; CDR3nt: TGTGCCAGCAGTTACAACCCAGGGGAAGAGACCCAGTACTTC; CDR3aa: CASSYNPGEETQYF
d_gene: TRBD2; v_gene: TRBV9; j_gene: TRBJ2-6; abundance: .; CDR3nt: TGTGCCAGCAGCTCAAGCGGGACGGCCTCTGGGGCCAACGTCCTGACTTTC; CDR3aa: CASSSSGTASGANVLTF
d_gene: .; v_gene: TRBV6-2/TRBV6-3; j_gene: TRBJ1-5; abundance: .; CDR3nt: TGTGCCAGCAGCCGGACAACCCGCAATCAGCCCCAGCATTTT; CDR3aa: CASSRTTRNQPQHF
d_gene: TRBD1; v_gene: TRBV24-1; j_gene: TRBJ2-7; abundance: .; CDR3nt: TGTGCCACCAGTGACCCAGGACAGGGGGGCTACGAGCAGTACTTC; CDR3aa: CATSDPGQGGYEQYF
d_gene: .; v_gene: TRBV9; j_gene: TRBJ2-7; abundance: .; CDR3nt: TGTGCCAGCAGCGTAGATCAGGCTGGAACCTCCTACGAGCAGTACTTC; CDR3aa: CASSVDQAGTSYEQYF
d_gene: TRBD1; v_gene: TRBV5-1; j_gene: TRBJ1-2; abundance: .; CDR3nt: TGCGCCAGCAGCCTCGACAGGGCCTTCTATGGCTACACCTTC; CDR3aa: CASSLDRAFYGYTF
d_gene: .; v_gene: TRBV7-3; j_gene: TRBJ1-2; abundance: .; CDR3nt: TGTGCCAGCAGCCCAGACGGCGGAGGGGCTGGCTATGGCTACACCTTC; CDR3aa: CASSPDGGGAGYGYTF
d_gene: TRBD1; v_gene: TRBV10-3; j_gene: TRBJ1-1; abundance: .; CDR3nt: TGTGCCATCAGTCCGCGGACAGGGGACACTGAAGCTTTCTTT; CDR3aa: CAISPRTGDTEAFF
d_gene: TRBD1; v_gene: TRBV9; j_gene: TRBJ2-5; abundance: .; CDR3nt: TGTGCCAGCAGCGCGACAGGGTACCAAGAGACCCAGTACTTC; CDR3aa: CASSATGYQETQYF
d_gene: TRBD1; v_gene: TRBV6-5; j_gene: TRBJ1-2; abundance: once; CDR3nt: TGTGCCAGCATCCCGACAGGGGCCTTTAACTATGGCTACACCTTC; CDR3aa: CASIPTGAFNYGYTF
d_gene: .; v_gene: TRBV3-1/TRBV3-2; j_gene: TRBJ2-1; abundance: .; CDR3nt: TGTGCCAGCAGCCACGCCACAGGCGGGGCCTACAATGAGCAGTTCTTC; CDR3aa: CASSHATGGAYNEQFF
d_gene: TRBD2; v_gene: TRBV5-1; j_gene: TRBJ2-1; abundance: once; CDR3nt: TGCGCCAGCCAGCTATGGGGGGGTGAGCAGTTCTTC; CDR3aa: CASQLWGGEQFF
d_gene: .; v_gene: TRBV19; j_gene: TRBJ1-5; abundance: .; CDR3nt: TGTGCCAGTAGGAACTACAGGGTAGGCAATCAGCCCCAGCATTTT; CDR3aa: CASRNYRVGNQPQHF
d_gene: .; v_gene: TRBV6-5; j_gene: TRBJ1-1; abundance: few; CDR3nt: TGTGCCAGTCCAGGGGTGAACACTGAAGCTTTCTTT; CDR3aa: CASPGVNTEAFF
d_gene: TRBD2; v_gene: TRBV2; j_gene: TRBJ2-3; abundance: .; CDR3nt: TGTGCCAGCAGTGAAGAGCGGGGGGACTTAGATACGCAGTATTTT; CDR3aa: CASSEERGDLDTQYF
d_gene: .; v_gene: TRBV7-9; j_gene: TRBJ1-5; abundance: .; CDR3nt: TGTGCCAGCAGCCCTCCCGGGACAATTAATCAGCCCCAGCATTTT; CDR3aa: CASSPPGTINQPQHF
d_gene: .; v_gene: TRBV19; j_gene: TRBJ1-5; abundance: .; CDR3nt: TGTGCCAGTCGACCTCGAAGGGGTTGGGGCAATCAGCCCCAGCATTTT; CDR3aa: CASRPRRGWGNQPQHF
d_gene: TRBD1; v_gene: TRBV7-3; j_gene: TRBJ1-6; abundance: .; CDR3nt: TGTGCCAGCAGCGAAACCGGGACAGGGAATTCACCCCTCCACTTT; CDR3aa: CASSETGTGNSPLHF
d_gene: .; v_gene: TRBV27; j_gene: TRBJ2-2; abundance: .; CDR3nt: TGTGCCAGCAGTAAGGGTGGGTTGGGGGCCGGCGGGGAGCTGTTTTTT; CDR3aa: CASSKGGLGAGGELFF
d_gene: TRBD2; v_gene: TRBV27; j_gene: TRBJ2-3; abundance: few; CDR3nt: TGTGCCAGCATTCCACGGGGGGGAGATAGCACAGATACGCAGTATTTT; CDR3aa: CASIPRGGDSTDTQYF
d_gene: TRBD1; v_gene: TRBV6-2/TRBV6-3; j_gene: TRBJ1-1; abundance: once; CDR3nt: TGTGCCAGCAGTTACTCGACAGGGGTCCCCACTGAAGCTTTCTTT; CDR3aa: CASSYSTGVPTEAFF
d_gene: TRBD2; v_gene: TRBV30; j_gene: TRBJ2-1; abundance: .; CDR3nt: TGTGCCTCCGGGGGGTCCTACAATGAGCAGTTCTTC; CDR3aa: CASGGSYNEQFF
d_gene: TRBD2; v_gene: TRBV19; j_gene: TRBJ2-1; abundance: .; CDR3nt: TGTGCCAGTAGTCCCTATGGAGCGGGGGTCTACAATGAGCAGTTCTTC; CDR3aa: CASSPYGAGVYNEQFF
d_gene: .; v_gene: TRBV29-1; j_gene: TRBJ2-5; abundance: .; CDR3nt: TGCAGCGTTGGCAGGGGCGCGTACCAAGAGACCCAGTACTTC; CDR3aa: CSVGRGAYQETQYF
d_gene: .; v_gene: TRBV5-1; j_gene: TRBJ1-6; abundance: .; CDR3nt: TGCGCCAGCAGCCCGGATCAGGGTTTTGGCTCACCCCTCCACTTT; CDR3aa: CASSPDQGFGSPLHF
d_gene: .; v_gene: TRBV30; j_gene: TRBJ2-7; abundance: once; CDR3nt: TGTAGGCCAGGGTGTCTGCACGAGCAGTACTTC; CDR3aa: CRPGCLHEQYF
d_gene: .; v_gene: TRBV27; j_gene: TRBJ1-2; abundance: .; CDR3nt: TGTGCCAGCAGCCAAACCCACAGAAACTATGGCTACACCTTC; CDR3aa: CASSQTHRNYGYTF
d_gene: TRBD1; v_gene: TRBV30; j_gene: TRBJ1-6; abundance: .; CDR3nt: TGTGCCTGGAGTGGGGACAGGGACGTTAATTCACCCCTCCACTTT; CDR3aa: CAWSGDRDVNSPLHF
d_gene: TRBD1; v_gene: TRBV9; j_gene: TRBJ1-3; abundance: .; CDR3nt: TGTGCCAGCAGCCCCGAACTCAGGGCGGGACAGGGCCTACACACCATATATTTT; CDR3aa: CASSPELRAGQGLHTIYF
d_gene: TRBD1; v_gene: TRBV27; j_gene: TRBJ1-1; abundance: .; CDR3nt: TGTGCCAGCAGTCTAATTCTTCCGGGACAGGGGGTTAGAGCTTTCTTT; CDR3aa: CASSLILPGQGVRAFF
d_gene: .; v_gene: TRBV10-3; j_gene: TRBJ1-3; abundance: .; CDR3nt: TGTGCCATCAGTGAGTCAAGAACCGCACTCTCTGGAAACACCATATATTTT; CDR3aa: CAISESRTALSGNTIYF
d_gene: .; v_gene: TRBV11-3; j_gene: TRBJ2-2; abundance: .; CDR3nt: TGTGCCAGCAGCCCGAGACTAGATCCGTCCGGGGAGCTGTTTTTT; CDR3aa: CASSPRLDPSGELFF
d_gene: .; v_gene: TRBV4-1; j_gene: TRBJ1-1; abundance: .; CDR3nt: TGCGCCAGCCAAAATGGGGGGGCGAACACTGAAGCTTTCTTT; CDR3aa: CASQNGGANTEAFF
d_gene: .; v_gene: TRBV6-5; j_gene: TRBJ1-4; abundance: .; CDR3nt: TGTGCCAGCAGGAGGACAGTGGTTGAAAAACTGTTTTTT; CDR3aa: CASRRTVVEKLFF
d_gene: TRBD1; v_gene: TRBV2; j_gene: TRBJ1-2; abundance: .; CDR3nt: TGTGCCTGCCCGACAGGGAATGGCTACACCTTC; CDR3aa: CACPTGNGYTF
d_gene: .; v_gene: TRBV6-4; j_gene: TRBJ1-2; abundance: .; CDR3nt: TGTGCCAGCCCAGGCAGCGGGCCCATCTCGGACTATGGCTACACCTTC; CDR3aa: CASPGSGPISDYGYTF
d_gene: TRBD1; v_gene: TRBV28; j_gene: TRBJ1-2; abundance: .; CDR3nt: TGTGCCACCCGGGACAGCGTCTATGGCTACACCTTC; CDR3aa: CATRDSVYGYTF
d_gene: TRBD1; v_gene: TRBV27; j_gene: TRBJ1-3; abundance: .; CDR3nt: TGTGCCAGCAGTTTATCGACAGGGGGCGCGTACACCATATATTTT; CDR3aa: CASSLSTGGAYTIYF
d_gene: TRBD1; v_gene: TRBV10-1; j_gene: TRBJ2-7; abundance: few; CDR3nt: TGCGCCAACTCGGGACAGGATTACCCCTACGAGCAGTACTTC; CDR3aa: CANSGQDYPYEQYF
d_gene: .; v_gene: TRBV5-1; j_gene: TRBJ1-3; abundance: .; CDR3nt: TGCGCCAGCGGGAGGGGGTCTGGAAACACCATATATTTT; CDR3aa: CASGRGSGNTIYF
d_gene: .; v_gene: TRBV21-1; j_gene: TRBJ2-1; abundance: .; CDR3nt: TGTGCCAGCTCTAGCGGGAAGTTCAATGAGCAGTTCTTC; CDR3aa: CASSSGKFNEQFF
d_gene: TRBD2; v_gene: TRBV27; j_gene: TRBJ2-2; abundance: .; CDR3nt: TGTGCCAGCAGTTTAATAGCGGGGGTCACCGGGGAGCTGTTTTTT; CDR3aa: CASSLIAGVTGELFF
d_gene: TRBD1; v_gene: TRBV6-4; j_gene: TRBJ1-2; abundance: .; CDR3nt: TGTGCCAGCAAACCAGCGCAGGGGGCCTATGGCTACACCTTC; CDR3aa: CASKPAQGAYGYTF
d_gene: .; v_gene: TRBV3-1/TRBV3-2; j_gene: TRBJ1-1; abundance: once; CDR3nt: TGTGCCAGCAGCCAACGGTTCAAAGCTTTCTTT; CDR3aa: CASSQRFKAFF
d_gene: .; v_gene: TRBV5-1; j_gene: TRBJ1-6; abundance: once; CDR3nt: TGCGCCAGCAGCTTGGAATGGGAGCCCCTCCACTTT; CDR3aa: CASSLEWEPLHF